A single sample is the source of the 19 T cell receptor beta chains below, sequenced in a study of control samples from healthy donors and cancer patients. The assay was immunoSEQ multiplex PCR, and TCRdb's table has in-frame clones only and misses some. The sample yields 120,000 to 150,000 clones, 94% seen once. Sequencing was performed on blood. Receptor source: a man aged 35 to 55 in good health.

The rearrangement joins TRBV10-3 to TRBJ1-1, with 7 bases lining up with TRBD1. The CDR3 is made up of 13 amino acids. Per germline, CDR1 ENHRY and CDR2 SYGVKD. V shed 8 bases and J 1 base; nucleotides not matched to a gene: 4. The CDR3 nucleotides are TGTGCCATCGCGTGGACAGGGAACACTGAAGCTTTCTTT. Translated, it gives CAIAWTGNTEAFF.

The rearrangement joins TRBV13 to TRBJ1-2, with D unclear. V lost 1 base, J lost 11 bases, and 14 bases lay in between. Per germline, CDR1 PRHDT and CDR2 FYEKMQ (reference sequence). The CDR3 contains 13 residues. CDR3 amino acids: CASSLVGERWYTF. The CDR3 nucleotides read TGTGCCAGCAGCTTAGTTGGGGAACGATGGTACACCTTC.

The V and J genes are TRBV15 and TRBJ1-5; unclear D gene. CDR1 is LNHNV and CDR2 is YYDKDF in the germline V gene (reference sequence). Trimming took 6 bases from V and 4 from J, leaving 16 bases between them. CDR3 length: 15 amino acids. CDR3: CATRDWTGKNQPQHF. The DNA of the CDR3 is TGTGCCACCAGAGATTGGACGGGCAAGAATCAGCCCCAGCATTTT.

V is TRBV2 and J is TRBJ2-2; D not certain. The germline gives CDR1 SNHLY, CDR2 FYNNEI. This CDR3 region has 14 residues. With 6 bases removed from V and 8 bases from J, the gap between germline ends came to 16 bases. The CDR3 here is CASRKGHMTGELFF. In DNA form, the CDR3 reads TGTGCCAGCAGGAAGGGTCACATGACGGGGGAGCTGTTTTTT.

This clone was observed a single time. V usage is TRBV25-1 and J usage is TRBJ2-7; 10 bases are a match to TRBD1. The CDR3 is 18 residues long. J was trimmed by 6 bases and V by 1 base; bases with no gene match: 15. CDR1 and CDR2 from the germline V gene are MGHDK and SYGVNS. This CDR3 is CASSEWGTGAPPYSEQYF. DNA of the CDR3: TGTGCCAGCAGTGAATGGGGGACAGGGGCCCCCCCATATTCCGAGCAGTACTTC.

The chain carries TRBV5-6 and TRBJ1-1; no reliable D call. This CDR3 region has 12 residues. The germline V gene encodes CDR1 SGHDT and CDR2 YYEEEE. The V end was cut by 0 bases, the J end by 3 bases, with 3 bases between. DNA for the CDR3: TGTGCCAGCAGCTTGGGGTACACTGAAGCTTTCTTT. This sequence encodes CASSLGYTEAFF.

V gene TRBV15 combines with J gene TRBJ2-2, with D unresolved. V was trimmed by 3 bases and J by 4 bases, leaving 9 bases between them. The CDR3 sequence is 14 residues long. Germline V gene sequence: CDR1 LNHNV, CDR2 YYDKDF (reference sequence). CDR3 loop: CATSSTASTGELFF. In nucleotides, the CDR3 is TGTGCCACCAGCAGCACAGCTAGCACCGGGGAGCTGTTTTTT.

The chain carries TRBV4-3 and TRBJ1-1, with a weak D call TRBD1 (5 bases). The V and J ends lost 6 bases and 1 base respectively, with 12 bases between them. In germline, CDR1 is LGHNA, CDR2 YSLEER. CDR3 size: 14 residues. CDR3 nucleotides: TGCGCCAGCAGTCCGGGACCCTCGAACACTGAAGCTTTCTTT. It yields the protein CASSPGPSNTEAFF.

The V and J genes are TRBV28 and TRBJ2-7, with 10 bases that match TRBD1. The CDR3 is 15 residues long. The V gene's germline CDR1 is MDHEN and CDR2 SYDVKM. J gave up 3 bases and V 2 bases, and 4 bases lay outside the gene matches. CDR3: CASSLGQGVVYEQYF. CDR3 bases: TGTGCCAGCAGTTTAGGACAGGGGGTCGTCTACGAGCAGTACTTC. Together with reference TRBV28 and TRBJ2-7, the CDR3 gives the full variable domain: DVKVTQSSRYLVKRTGEKVFLECVQDMDHENMFWYRQDPGLGLRLIYFSYDVKMKEKGDIPEGYSVSREKKERFSLILESASTNQTSMYLCASSLGQGVVYEQYFGPGTRLTVT.

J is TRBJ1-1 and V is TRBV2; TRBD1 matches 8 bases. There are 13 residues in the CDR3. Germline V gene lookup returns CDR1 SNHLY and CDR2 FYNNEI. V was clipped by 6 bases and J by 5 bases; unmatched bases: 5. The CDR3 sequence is CASSRTGQTEAFF. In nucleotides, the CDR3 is TGTGCCAGCAGCCGGACAGGGCAAACTGAAGCTTTCTTT.

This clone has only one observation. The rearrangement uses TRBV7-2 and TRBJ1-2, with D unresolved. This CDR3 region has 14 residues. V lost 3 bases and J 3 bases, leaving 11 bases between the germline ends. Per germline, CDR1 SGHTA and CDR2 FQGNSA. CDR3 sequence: CASSLANGDYGYTF. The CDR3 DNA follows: TGTGCCAGCAGCTTGGCTAATGGGGACTATGGCTACACCTTC.

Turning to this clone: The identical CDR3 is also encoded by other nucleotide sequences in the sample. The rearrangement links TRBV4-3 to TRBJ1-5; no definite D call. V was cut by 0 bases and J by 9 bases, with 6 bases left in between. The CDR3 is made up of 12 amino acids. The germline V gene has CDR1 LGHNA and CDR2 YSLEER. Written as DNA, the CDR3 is TGCGCCAGCAGCCAAGATCGGGGGCCCCAGCATTTT. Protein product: CASSQDRGPQHF.

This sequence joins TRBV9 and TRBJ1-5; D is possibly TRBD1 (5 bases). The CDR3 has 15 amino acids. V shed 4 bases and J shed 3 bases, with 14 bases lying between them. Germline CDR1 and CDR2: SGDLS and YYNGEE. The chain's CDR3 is CASSFGGTVNQPQHF. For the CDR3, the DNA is TGTGCCAGCAGCTTTGGGGGGACGGTCAATCAGCCCCAGCATTTT. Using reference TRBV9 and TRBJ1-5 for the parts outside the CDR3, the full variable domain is DSGVTQTPKHLITATGQRVTLRCSPRSGDLSVYWYQQSLDQGLQFLIQYYNGEERAKGNILERFSAQQFPDLHSELNLSSLELGDSALYFCASSFGGTVNQPQHFGDGTRLSIL.

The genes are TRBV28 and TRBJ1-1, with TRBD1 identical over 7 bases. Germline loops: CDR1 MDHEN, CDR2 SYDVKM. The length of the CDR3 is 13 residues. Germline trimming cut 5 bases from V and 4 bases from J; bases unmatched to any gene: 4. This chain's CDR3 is CASSMGQLTEAFF. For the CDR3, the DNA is TGTGCCAGCAGTATGGGACAGCTCACTGAAGCTTTCTTT.

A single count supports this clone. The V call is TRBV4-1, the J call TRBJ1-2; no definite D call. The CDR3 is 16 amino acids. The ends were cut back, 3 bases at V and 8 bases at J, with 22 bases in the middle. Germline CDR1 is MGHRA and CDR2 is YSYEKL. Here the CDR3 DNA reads TGCGCCAGCAGCCACTCCTGGACGCGAGGTGCCTGGGGCTACACCTTC. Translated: CASSHSWTRGAWGYTF.

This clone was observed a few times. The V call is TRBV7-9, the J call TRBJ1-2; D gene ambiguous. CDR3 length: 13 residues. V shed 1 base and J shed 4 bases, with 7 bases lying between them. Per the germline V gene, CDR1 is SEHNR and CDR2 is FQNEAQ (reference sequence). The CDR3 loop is CASSLGVSYGYTF. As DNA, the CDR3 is TGTGCCAGCAGCTTAGGGGTCAGCTATGGCTACACCTTC.

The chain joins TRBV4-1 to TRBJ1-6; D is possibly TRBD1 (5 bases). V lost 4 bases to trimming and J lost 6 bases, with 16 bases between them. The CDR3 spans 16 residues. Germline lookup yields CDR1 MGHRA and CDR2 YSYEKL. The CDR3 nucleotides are TGCGCCAGCAGCCCCTGGTGGGGCTCGAGTAATTCACCCCTCCACTTT. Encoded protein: CASSPWWGSSNSPLHF.

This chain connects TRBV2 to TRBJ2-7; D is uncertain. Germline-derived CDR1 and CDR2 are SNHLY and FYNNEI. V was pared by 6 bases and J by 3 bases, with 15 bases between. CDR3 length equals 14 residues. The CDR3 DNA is TGTGCCAGCAGCCCCTCTGAAGGGATCTACGAGCAGTACTTC. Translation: CASSPSEGIYEQYF. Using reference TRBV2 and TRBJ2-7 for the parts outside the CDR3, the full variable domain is EPEVTQTPSHQVTQMGQEVILRCVPISNHLYFYWYRQILGQKVEFLVSFYNNEISEKSEIFDDQFSVERPDGSNFTLKIRSTKLEDSAMYFCASSPSEGIYEQYFGPGTRLTVT.

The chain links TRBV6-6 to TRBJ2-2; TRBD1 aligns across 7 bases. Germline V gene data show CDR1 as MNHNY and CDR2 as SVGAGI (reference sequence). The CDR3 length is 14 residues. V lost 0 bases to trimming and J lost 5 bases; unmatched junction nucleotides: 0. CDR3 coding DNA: TGTGCCAGCAGTTACTCGACAGGGACCGGGGAGCTGTTTTTT. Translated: CASSYSTGTGELFF.